This passage covers 28 T cell receptor beta chains from one sample sequenced in a study of cytomegalovirus exposure and HLA in healthy donors (dated by TCRdb to 2016 to 2017). The library was prepared using the immunoSEQ multiplex PCR assay. The table was pulled from immuneACCESS by TCRdb, which kept in-frame rearrangements only. Such tables lose some clones; where checked, under half of the loss comes from unresolved V genes, and the rest has no known cause. Counted in this sample were 200,000 or so clones; 84% of them appeared once. The ten largest clones capture about an eighth of the sample. Sequencing used PBMCs. These TCRs come from a woman in her twenties or thirties in good health and CMV-seropositive.

This chain uses TRBV9 with TRBJ1-1; no reliable D call. The CDR3 has 14 residues. Trimming took off 6 bases at V and 5 bases at J, with 17 bases between the two ends. Germline V gene data show CDR1 as SGDLS and CDR2 as YYNGEE. CDR3 sequence (DNA): TGTGCCAGCACCACGACCTGGGGAGGGACTGAAGCTTTCTTT. It codes for CASTTTWGGTEAFF.

Details on this clone: As the CDR3 is not closed by the conserved phenylalanine or tryptophan, this likely results from a read error. No DNA is shown, since the ends of the CDR3 on it are uncertain; the CDR3 is the one TCRdb lists. The V and J genes are TRBV28 and TRBJ1-2; TRBD1, the table's D call, lacks a check against the DNA. The CDR3 spans 15 residues, counting both ends. The germline gives CDR1 MDHEN, CDR2 SYDVKM. The CDR3 sequence: CASSTGGLRGQGFFY.

The chain combines TRBV5-6 with TRBJ1-2; D ambiguous. V dropped 2 bases and J dropped 8 bases, with 4 bases sitting between them. Germline V gene lookup returns CDR1 SGHDT and CDR2 YYEEEE. The CDR3 consists of 10 residues. CDR3 loop: CASSFRGYTF. For the CDR3, the DNA is TGTGCCAGCAGCTTCAGGGGCTACACCTTC. Full variable domain (rest looked up from reference TRBV5-6 and TRBJ1-2): DAGVTQSPTHLIKTRGQQVTLRCSPKSGHDTVSWYQQALGQGPQFIFQYYEEEERQRGNFPDRFSGHQFPNYSSELNVNALLLGDSALYLCASSFRGYTFGSGTRLTVV.

The chain couples TRBV6-1 to TRBJ2-7; 13 bases are shared with TRBD2. The CDR3 spans 18 residues. V gave up 4 bases and J gave up 2 bases; unmatched junction bases: 11. Germline CDR1 MNHNS, CDR2 SASEGT. This CDR3 reads CASSGIGLAGVSPYEQYF. For the CDR3, the DNA is TGTGCCAGCAGTGGGATCGGACTAGCGGGAGTCTCCCCCTACGAGCAGTACTTC.

The chain employs TRBV25-1 and TRBJ2-5; 12 nucleotides align to TRBD1. Trimming took 6 bases from V and 5 from J; bases not matched to a gene: 13. Per the germline V gene, CDR1 is MGHDK and CDR2 is SYGVNS. The CDR3 totals 17 residues. The CDR3 nucleotides read TGTGCCAGCAGCCCCGGGGACAGGGGGCGTTGGGCGGAGACCCAGTACTTC. It translates to CASSPGDRGRWAETQYF.

This chain joins TRBV5-1 and TRBJ2-5; no clear D gene. The V end lost 1 base, the J end lost 4 bases, and 11 bases lay between the germline ends. The CDR3 totals 14 residues. CDR1 is SGHRS, CDR2 YFSETQ, per germline. The CDR3 loop reads CASSLQPAVETQYF. The CDR3 DNA follows: TGCGCCAGCAGCTTGCAACCCGCGGTAGAGACCCAGTACTTC. The full variable domain, its missing parts supplied by reference TRBV5-1 and TRBJ2-5, is KAGVTQTPRYLIKTRGQQVTLSCSPISGHRSVSWYQQTPGQGLQFLFEYFSETQRNKGNFPGRFSGRQFSNSRSEMNVSTLELGDSALYLCASSLQPAVETQYFGPGTRLLVL.

The rearrangement joins TRBV29-1 to TRBJ2-1; weak D call: TRBD1 (6 bases). CDR3 length: 13 amino acids. The V end was cut by 5 bases, the J end by 5 bases, with 13 bases between. Germline values: CDR1 SQVTM, CDR2 ANQGSEA. The CDR3 DNA follows: TGCAGCGTTCGAGCGAAGGGGGACAATGAGCAGTTCTTC. This sequence encodes CSVRAKGDNEQFF.

This clone was seen a handful of times. The V call is TRBV19, the J call TRBJ2-2, with 7 bases identical to TRBD1. This CDR3 has 13 residues. The V segment lost 8 bases and the J segment 6 bases; nucleotides outside the gene matches: 6. CDR1 and CDR2 from the germline V gene are LNHDA and SQIVND (reference sequence). The CDR3 protein is CASAGQVAGELFF. The DNA of the CDR3 is TGTGCCAGTGCAGGACAGGTGGCCGGGGAGCTGTTTTTT.

The sample holds one count of this clone. The chain combines TRBV2 with TRBJ2-3; 7 positions match TRBD1. The CDR3 sequence is 15 residues long. Germline V lookup: CDR1 SNHLY, CDR2 FYNNEI. V dropped 5 bases and J dropped 1; count of bases not matched to a gene: 6. Here the CDR3 reads CASSLGQAGTDTQYF. For the CDR3, the DNA is TGTGCCAGCAGTCTTGGACAGGCCGGCACAGATACGCAGTATTTT.

The chain joins TRBV4-1 to TRBJ1-4; 10 nucleotides match TRBD1. Trimming cost V 0 bases and J 6 bases; bases outside gene matches: 13. Germline loops: CDR1 MGHRA, CDR2 YSYEKL. CDR3 length: 19 residues. This chain's CDR3 is CASSQEVFLGQGIYEKLFF. The DNA of the CDR3 is TGCGCCAGCAGCCAAGAGGTATTTTTGGGACAGGGGATCTATGAAAAACTGTTTTTT.

CDR3 sequence: CASSFRLGLPQSEQFF. CDR3 in DNA: TGTGCCAGCAGCTTCCGACTAGGGCTCCCCCAATCTGAGCAGTTCTTC. This chain connects TRBV11-2 to TRBJ2-1; tentatively, D is TRBD2 (6 bases). Deletions cut 3 bases from V and 9 bases from J, with 21 bases between. The CDR3 is made up of 16 amino acids. Germline V gene lookup returns CDR1 SGHAT and CDR2 FQNNGV.

The chain recombines TRBV2 with TRBJ1-3; no clear D. With 4 bases removed from V and 4 bases from J, the gap between germline ends came to 11 bases. From germline, CDR1 is SNHLY and CDR2 FYNNEI. The CDR3 extends over 14 amino acids. The CDR3 coding sequence is TGTGCCAGCAGTGCGGTCAGGTCAGGAAACACCATATATTTT. It encodes CASSAVRSGNTIYF.

The chain joins TRBV28 to TRBJ1-5; no firm D call. Germline-derived CDR1 and CDR2 are MDHEN and SYDVKM. CDR3 length: 16 residues. V was cut by 2 bases and J by 0 bases, with 11 bases left in between. CDR3 DNA sequence: TGTGCCAGCAGTTTACGGCGGCGTGATAGCAATCAGCCCCAGCATTTT. Translation gives CASSLRRRDSNQPQHF.

The chain has TRBV2 and TRBJ2-7; D might be TRBD2 (6 bases). There are 13 residues in the CDR3. CDR1 and CDR2 (germline): SNHLY, FYNNEI. The V end lost 8 bases, the J end lost 5 bases, and 16 bases lay between the germline ends. The CDR3 sequence is CASGGTLWDEQYF. DNA for the CDR3: TGTGCCAGCGGCGGGACCCTTTGGGACGAGCAGTACTTC. Together with reference TRBV2 and TRBJ2-7, the CDR3 gives the full variable domain: EPEVTQTPSHQVTQMGQEVILRCVPISNHLYFYWYRQILGQKVEFLVSFYNNEISEKSEIFDDQFSVERPDGSNFTLKIRSTKLEDSAMYFCASGGTLWDEQYFGPGTRLTVT.

The chain is built from TRBV5-1 and TRBJ2-7; a possible D gene is TRBD2 (6 bases). Germline CDR1 and CDR2: SGHRS and YFSETQ. With 0 bases removed from V and 3 bases from J, the gap between germline ends came to 13 bases. This CDR3 is built from 15 residues. The CDR3 reads CASSLGTGLIYEQYF. The CDR3 coding sequence is TGCGCCAGCAGCTTGGGGACCGGACTAATCTACGAGCAGTACTTC.

The gene calls are TRBV20-1 and TRBJ2-7; tentatively, D is TRBD2 (5 bases). From germline, CDR1 is DFQATT and CDR2 SNEGSKA (reference sequence). The CDR3 consists of 11 residues. V was shortened by 6 bases and J by 6 bases, with 12 bases between the two germline ends. This CDR3 reads CSAQTSTEQYF. The CDR3 DNA follows: TGCAGTGCCCAAACTAGTACCGAGCAGTACTTC.

This clone appeared once. This chain uses TRBV2 with TRBJ1-1, with 7 nucleotides matching TRBD1. The CDR3 is made up of 12 amino acids. V lost 9 bases to trimming and J lost 5 bases; unmatched junction nucleotides: 6. Germline V gives CDR1 SNHLY, CDR2 FYNNEI. CDR3 sequence reads: CARGNRGTEAFF. CDR3 bases: TGTGCCAGGGGTAACAGGGGAACTGAAGCTTTCTTT.

The J gene is TRBJ2-3, the V gene TRBV27, with D maybe TRBD1 (6 bases). Germline assignment: CDR1 MNHEY and CDR2 SMNVEV (reference sequence). The ends were cut back, 7 bases at V and 2 bases at J, with 16 bases in the middle. The CDR3 consists of 15 residues. The CDR3 protein is CASTPSTGPTDTQYF. The CDR3, as DNA: TGTGCCAGCACCCCTTCTACAGGGCCCACAGATACGCAGTATTTT.

V and J are TRBV7-3 and TRBJ2-1, with 8 bases aligning to TRBD2. J lost 4 bases, V lost 1 base, and 6 bases had no gene match. Germline CDR1 is SGHTA and CDR2 is FQGTGA. This CDR3 comprises 16 residues. CDR3 DNA sequence: TGTGCCAGCAGCTTAAAGTTCGAGCGGGGGTACAATGAGCAGTTCTTC. Amino acids: CASSLKFERGYNEQFF.

The sample holds one count of this clone. The genes are TRBV2 and TRBJ2-1; D gene unclear. Trimming shortened V by 0 bases and J by 1 base, and 13 bases separated the two germline ends. The CDR3 contains 17 residues. Germline V gives CDR1 SNHLY, CDR2 FYNNEI. The CDR3 sequence is CASSEALQRPSYNEQFF. CDR3 sequence (DNA): TGTGCCAGCAGTGAAGCGCTTCAGCGCCCGTCCTACAATGAGCAGTTCTTC.

This chain uses TRBV2 with TRBJ2-7; 7 positions match TRBD2. V shed 4 bases, J shed 5 bases, and the junction held 5 bases outside the gene matches. Germline lookup yields CDR1 SNHLY and CDR2 FYNNEI. The CDR3 totals 13 residues. CDR3 residues: CASSGRESDEQYF. For the CDR3, the DNA is TGTGCCAGCAGTGGGCGGGAGTCTGACGAGCAGTACTTC. Complete variable domain (other parts from reference TRBV2 and TRBJ2-7): EPEVTQTPSHQVTQMGQEVILRCVPISNHLYFYWYRQILGQKVEFLVSFYNNEISEKSEIFDDQFSVERPDGSNFTLKIRSTKLEDSAMYFCASSGRESDEQYFGPGTRLTVT.

V usage is TRBV6-1 and J usage is TRBJ2-1, with TRBD2 matching 8 bases. Germline CDR1 reads MNHNS; CDR2 reads SASEGT. The CDR3 length is 15 residues. The V gene end was trimmed by 6 bases and the J gene end by 3 bases; junction bases not matched to a gene: 7. The CDR3 spells CASRESGSFYNEQFF. The CDR3 region has the DNA TGTGCCAGCAGAGAGAGCGGGAGTTTCTACAATGAGCAGTTCTTC.

The chain links TRBV28 to TRBJ2-7; a possible D gene is TRBD1 (5 bases). This CDR3 has 13 residues. The germline gives CDR1 MDHEN, CDR2 SYDVKM. V gave up 6 bases and J gave up 3 bases, with 12 bases separating them. The CDR3 bases are TGTGCCAGCAGAGTCGACAGAGGCTACGAGCAGTACTTC. Translating it yields CASRVDRGYEQYF.

The chain links TRBV18 to TRBJ2-7; TRBD2 agrees at 13 bases. The CDR3 consists of 16 residues. Trimming cost V 3 bases and J 3 bases; bases outside gene matches: 5. The germline gives CDR1 KGHSH, CDR2 LQKENI. The CDR3 DNA is TGTGCCAGCTCACCCCCCGGGACTAGCGGGATCTACGAGCAGTACTTC. Amino acid sequence: CASSPPGTSGIYEQYF.

The rearrangement links TRBV6-1 to TRBJ2-7; a weak D match, TRBD2 (6 bases). The ends were cut back, 8 bases at V and 4 bases at J, with 15 bases in the middle. The CDR3 length is 13 residues. The germline V gene has CDR1 MNHNS and CDR2 SASEGT. In nucleotides, the CDR3 is TGTGCCAGCCGGGAGCCGGGCCGTTACGAGCAGTACTTC. This sequence encodes CASREPGRYEQYF.

Here the CDR3 reads CASSANNPETQYF. In nucleotides, the CDR3 is TGTGCCAGCAGCGCAAACAACCCAGAGACCCAGTACTTC. This chain uses TRBV5-6 with TRBJ2-5; D is unresolved. The germline V and J ends were trimmed by 4 bases and 4 bases, with 11 bases remaining between them. From germline, CDR1 is SGHDT and CDR2 YYEEEE. This CDR3 is built from 13 residues.

The rearrangement joins TRBV28 to TRBJ2-3, with 8 bases lining up with TRBD2. The CDR3 contains 16 residues. The V gene end was trimmed by 5 bases and the J gene end by 1 base; junction bases not matched to a gene: 8. CDR1 is MDHEN, CDR2 SYDVKM, per germline. CDR3: CASSLYSGVGTDTQYF. CDR3 coding DNA: TGTGCCAGCAGTCTCTATAGCGGGGTTGGCACAGATACGCAGTATTTT.

The rearrangement joins TRBV28 to TRBJ1-1, with 7 bases fitting TRBD1. J gave up 5 bases and V 8 bases, and 5 bases lay outside the gene matches. Germline assignment: CDR1 MDHEN and CDR2 SYDVKM. The CDR3 has 12 residues. The CDR3, as DNA: TGTGCCAGCGGAGACAGGGAGACTGAAGCTTTCTTT. This encodes CASGDRETEAFF. Using reference TRBV28 and TRBJ1-1 for the parts outside the CDR3, the full variable domain is DVKVTQSSRYLVKRTGEKVFLECVQDMDHENMFWYRQDPGLGLRLIYFSYDVKMKEKGDIPEGYSVSREKKERFSLILESASTNQTSMYLCASGDRETEAFFGQGTRLTVV.